This T cell receptor beta chain was captured in a study of blood T cell repertoires in COVID-19. Some clones are missing from TCRdb's copy, which holds only in-frame ones; the method was immunoSEQ multiplex PCR. In the table there are roughly 240,000 clones, 86% of which are singletons. Which cohort a participant joined came from the clinical history participants gave. Looked up from germline, CDR1 is MDHEN and CDR2 is SYDVKM. The CDR3 consists of 14 residues. The germline V and J ends were trimmed by 1 base and 7 bases, with 10 bases remaining between them. The chain uses TRBV28 and TRBJ2-2; D call uncertain. The sample comprised PBMCs or T cells enriched from blood (not recorded which). The clonotype originates from a woman between 50 and 59 years old who had recovered from COVID-19. CDR3 DNA sequence: TGTGCCAGCAGTTTATTCAGTCCTGGCGGGGAGCTGTTTTTT. Translated, it gives CASSLFSPGGELFF.